This T cell receptor beta chain was sequenced for a study of CD8 T cells in Susac syndrome. RNA in amounts of about 0.45 to 1 ug was reverse transcribed with random hexamers. TCRdb re-called the immunoSEQ multiplex PCR reads through MiXCR, storing one row per CDR3 protein. The sample has roughly 140,000 distinct CDR3 sequences; nearly 95% are singletons. Healthy donors, matched for age and sex, constituted the control group. In contrast to the negatively isolated CD8+ and CD4+ T cells, TEMRA cells were FACS-enriched. Trimming cost V 0 bases and J 8 bases; bases outside gene matches: 14. The CDR3 totals 17 residues. Germline CDR1 LNHNV, CDR2 YYDKDF (reference sequence). Concerning this clonotype: Its antigen is unknown.

Points from the study as a whole: The relatively small number of individuals in the TCR sequencing and HLA analysis was acknowledged by the study.

The clonotype was recovered from a human donor in good health. The sequencing sample was made of CD8+ T cells from PBMCs. The chain couples TRBV15 to TRBJ1-2, with TRBD1 identical over 8 bases. The CDR3 loop is CATSRDLFTGGRWGYTF. CDR3 DNA: TGTGCCACCAGCAGAGATCTGTTTACAGGGGGTCGATGGGGCTACACCTTC.